Below are 29 T cell receptor beta chains sequenced from a single sample in a study of shared clonotypes between healthy human individuals. Repertoires were generated with immunoSEQ multiplex PCR, while TCRdb's copy carries only in-frame clones and drops some. Seen here are approximately 88,000 clones, 60% to 70% observed once, and the top ten hold approximately 50%. The specimen sequenced was memory CD8+ T cells sorted from blood. Subset of the sample: CD45RO+ cells pooled with CCR7-negative TemRA cells. The receptor set was obtained from a man aged 30-40 years in good health.

The chain employs TRBV2 and TRBJ2-1; tentative D call: TRBD1 (6 bases). The CDR3 sequence is 14 residues long. The germline gives CDR1 SNHLY, CDR2 FYNNEI. Trimming removed 5 bases from V and 0 bases from J, with 8 bases in between. In DNA, the CDR3 is TGTGCCAGCAGTTGGGACAACTCCTACAATGAGCAGTTCTTC. It translates to CASSWDNSYNEQFF.

The rearrangement uses TRBV6-4 and TRBJ2-3, with no clear D. The CDR3 consists of 13 residues. Trimming removed 4 bases at V and 0 bases at J, with 5 bases between. CDR1 and CDR2 from the germline V gene are MRHNA and SNTAGT. Written as DNA, the CDR3 is TGTGCCAGCAGTGCCGACAGCACAGATACGCAGTATTTT. Translating gives CASSADSTDTQYF.

This clone was seen only a few times. The chain couples TRBV2 to TRBJ2-2, with D perhaps matching TRBD1 or TRBD2 (6 bases each). Germline CDR1 SNHLY, CDR2 FYNNEI. CDR3 length: 16 amino acids. Trimming removed 8 bases from V and 3 bases from J, with 19 bases in between. The chain's CDR3 is CASLDGQRGDTGELFF. CDR3 coding DNA: TGTGCCAGCCTGGACGGCCAGAGGGGGGACACCGGGGAGCTGTTTTTT.

The rearrangement links TRBV5-1 to TRBJ2-3, with D possibly TRBD1 on 5 matching bases. CDR1 is SGHRS and CDR2 is YFSETQ in the germline V gene. The CDR3 spans 16 residues. Trimming took off 0 bases at V and 0 bases at J, with 11 bases between the two ends. The chain's CDR3 is CASSLEGASSTDTQYF. DNA for the CDR3: TGCGCCAGCAGCTTGGAAGGGGCTTCTAGCACAGATACGCAGTATTTT.

The chain is built from TRBV14 and TRBJ2-7, with a possible D match to TRBD1 (7 bases). Germline-derived CDR1 and CDR2 are SGHDN and FVKESK. The CDR3 has 16 residues. Trimming removed 4 bases at V and 4 bases at J, with 20 bases between. In DNA form, the CDR3 reads TGTGCCAGCAGCCCCATCGGAGGGGGCGAGCAGTACGAGCAGTACTTC. Its protein is CASSPIGGGEQYEQYF.

The gene calls are TRBV27 and TRBJ2-1; possible D gene TRBD2, 7 bases. CDR3 length: 16 residues. Germline V CDR1 and CDR2: MNHEY, SMNVEV (reference sequence). V lost 0 bases and J lost 3, with 12 bases in between. The CDR3 sequence: CASSLSAGAVYNEQFF. CDR3 DNA sequence: TGTGCCAGCAGTTTATCGGCGGGGGCTGTCTACAATGAGCAGTTCTTC.

The J gene is TRBJ1-2, the V gene TRBV28, with D perhaps matching TRBD1 (5 bases). Looked up from germline, CDR1 is MDHEN and CDR2 is SYDVKM. V lost 6 bases to trimming and J lost 0 bases, with 14 bases between them. CDR3 length: 15 amino acids. CDR3 residues: CASSPTVGANYGYTF. The CDR3 DNA follows: TGTGCCAGCAGCCCGACAGTCGGAGCTAACTATGGCTACACCTTC.

To note about this clone: The same CDR3 arises from other DNA sequences in this sample as well. V gene TRBV2 combines with J gene TRBJ2-7, with 10 positions matching TRBD1. CDR1 SNHLY and CDR2 FYNNEI come from the germline V gene. This CDR3 is built from 15 residues. V was clipped by 6 bases and J by 3 bases; unmatched bases: 8. CDR3 nucleotide sequence: TGTGCCAGCAGCGAAAACCGGGACAGGGGCTACGAGCAGTACTTC. As protein: CASSENRDRGYEQYF.

This clone was counted only a few times. Germline is not matched at one junction end, which may reflect a read error. The chain couples TRBV10-2 to TRBJ2-7, with unresolved D. Germline CDR1 reads WSHSY; CDR2 reads SAAADI. The CDR3 is 14 amino acids. The DNA for the CDR3 is TGCGCCAGCATTACGGCGGAGTACTCCGACGAGCAGTACTTC. The encoded protein is CASITAEYSDEQYF.

This chain links TRBV2 with TRBJ1-1, with no clear D. The CDR3 totals 12 residues. Germline V gene lookup returns CDR1 SNHLY and CDR2 FYNNEI. V was shortened by 6 bases and J by 5 bases, with 10 bases between the two germline ends. The CDR3 loop reads CASRIVETEAFF. The CDR3 nucleotides are TGTGCCAGCAGGATTGTAGAAACTGAAGCTTTCTTT.

This rearrangement joins TRBV9 to TRBJ2-7, with 9 bases identical to TRBD1. Germline loops: CDR1 SGDLS, CDR2 YYNGEE. With 0 bases clipped from V and 7 bases from J, the junction kept 5 bases outside the gene matches. The CDR3 extends over 14 amino acids. DNA of the CDR3: TGTGCCAGCAGCGTAGAGGGACAGGGTAGTGAGCAGTACTTC. Protein: CASSVEGQGSEQYF.

Here the CDR3 reads CAILTGVGEQYF. The CDR3 DNA sequence: TGTGCCATCCTTACAGGGGTAGGGGAGCAGTACTTC. The V and J genes are TRBV10-3 and TRBJ2-7, with 7 bases that match TRBD1. Looked up from germline, CDR1 is ENHRY and CDR2 is SYGVKD. The trim removed 8 bases at V and 7 bases at J, leaving 8 bases unmatched. This CDR3 region has 12 residues.

Written as DNA, the CDR3 is TGTGCCAGCAGCGCACAGGTTACCTACAATGAGCAGTTCTTC. Protein sequence: CASSAQVTYNEQFF. V is TRBV27 and J is TRBJ2-1, with D possibly matching TRBD1 (5 bases). With 6 bases removed from V and 2 bases from J, the gap between germline ends came to 11 bases. From germline, CDR1 is MNHEY and CDR2 SMNVEV (reference sequence). The CDR3 loop spans 14 amino acids.

The V call is TRBV6-5, the J call TRBJ2-7; 7 nucleotides agree with TRBD1. CDR1 MNHEY and CDR2 SVGAGI come from the germline V gene. The CDR3 is 13 residues long. The V and J ends lost 7 bases and 3 bases, in that order; junction bases with no gene match: 6. The CDR3 sequence: CASTSGTVYEQYF. For the CDR3, the DNA is TGTGCCAGCACCTCCGGGACAGTCTACGAGCAGTACTTC.

This clone is classed as medium-sized. At the DNA level, this CDR3 is encoded by other sequences in the same sample as well. The V call is TRBV5-5, the J call TRBJ2-7; no clear D. The CDR3 is 11 amino acids. Per the germline V gene, CDR1 is SGHKS and CDR2 is YYEKEE (reference sequence). The ends were cut back, 0 bases at V and 9 bases at J, with 7 bases in the middle. CDR3 nucleotide sequence: TGTGCCAGCAGCTTGGGACTGGGGCAGTACTTC. Translation: CASSLGLGQYF.

The chain couples TRBV2 to TRBJ2-1; 9 bases line up with TRBD2. The CDR3 is 16 residues long. The V and J ends lost 3 bases and 8 bases, in that order; junction bases with no gene match: 11. In germline, CDR1 is SNHLY, CDR2 FYNNEI. The CDR3 reads CASSDLAGFSVDEQFF. CDR3 DNA: TGTGCCAGCAGTGACCTAGCGGGATTTTCTGTCGATGAGCAGTTCTTC. The full variable domain, its missing parts supplied by reference TRBV2 and TRBJ2-1, is EPEVTQTPSHQVTQMGQEVILRCVPISNHLYFYWYRQILGQKVEFLVSFYNNEISEKSEIFDDQFSVERPDGSNFTLKIRSTKLEDSAMYFCASSDLAGFSVDEQFFGPGTRLTVL.

This chain uses TRBV6-1 with TRBJ2-7; 7 bases line up with TRBD1. Germline V CDR1 and CDR2: MNHNS, SASEGT. The CDR3 has 14 residues. V lost 6 bases to trimming and J lost 2 bases; unmatched junction nucleotides: 7. The CDR3 bases are TGTGCCAGCAGAGACTCGACAGGGACCTACGAGCAGTACTTC. Its protein is CASRDSTGTYEQYF.

This clone was detected only once. The CDR3 DNA follows: TGTGCCAGCAGTTCCCCGGACAGGCCTCCTGGGGAGCAGTACTTC. Amino acid sequence: CASSSPDRPPGEQYF. The chain joins TRBV28 to TRBJ2-7, with 7 bases identical to TRBD1. The trim removed 4 bases at V and 7 bases at J, leaving 13 bases unmatched. The CDR3 contains 15 residues. CDR1 MDHEN and CDR2 SYDVKM come from the germline V gene.

V and J are TRBV2 and TRBJ1-4; D may be TRBD1 (6 bases). The germline gives CDR1 SNHLY, CDR2 FYNNEI. This CDR3 has 17 residues. Trimming removed 0 bases from V and 6 bases from J, with 17 bases in between. This CDR3 is CASSEALIPQGDEKLFF. CDR3 nucleotides: TGTGCCAGCAGTGAAGCGCTAATTCCACAGGGCGATGAAAAACTGTTTTTT.

This clone was counted between two and nine times. This specimen includes other DNA sequences encoding the same CDR3. This chain connects TRBV6-5 to TRBJ1-5; no clear D. V shed 0 bases and J shed 0 bases, with 6 bases lying between them. Germline V CDR1 and CDR2: MNHEY, SVGAGI. This CDR3 has 15 amino acids. CDR3 bases: TGTGCCAGCAGTTACTCCCACGATAGCAATCAGCCCCAGCATTTT. Encoded protein: CASSYSHDSNQPQHF.

The rearrangement joins TRBV27 to TRBJ2-1; the D call may be TRBD1 or TRBD2 (6 bases each). The V gene's germline CDR1 is MNHEY and CDR2 SMNVEV (reference sequence). V lost 10 bases and J 15 bases, leaving 28 bases between the germline ends. The CDR3 has 14 residues. CDR3 DNA sequence: TGTGCCACCCAAACGGGTTTCGGGGGCGATGAGGCGTTCTTC. Amino acid sequence: CATQTGFGGDEAFF.

The genes are TRBV6-6 and TRBJ1-5; D is undetermined. V was clipped by 3 bases and J by 2 bases, with 11 bases between them. Germline assignment: CDR1 MNHNY and CDR2 SVGAGI (reference sequence). CDR3 length: 15 amino acids. CDR3 coding DNA: TGTGCCAGCAGTTATCCAGGAGGTGGCAATCAGCCCCAGCATTTT. Protein product: CASSYPGGGNQPQHF.

The V gene is TRBV7-2, the J gene TRBJ1-5, with a possible D match to TRBD1 (6 bases). Germline loops: CDR1 SGHTA, CDR2 FQGNSA. This CDR3 comprises 14 residues. V lost 6 bases and J lost 7, with 16 bases in between. CDR3 sequence (DNA): TGTGCCAGCAGTCCCACAGGGAATCGGCAGCCCCAGCATTTT. Its protein is CASSPTGNRQPQHF.

This clone was observed a handful of times. The rearrangement joins TRBV9 to TRBJ2-7, with TRBD2 identical over 13 bases. There are 15 residues in the CDR3. Per the germline V gene, CDR1 is SGDLS and CDR2 is YYNGEE. The trim removed 2 bases at V and 6 bases at J, leaving 5 bases unmatched. In DNA, the CDR3 is TGTGCCAGCAGCGTGGCCGGGACTAGCGGGACCGAGCAGTACTTC. Residues: CASSVAGTSGTEQYF.

The gene calls are TRBV7-9 and TRBJ2-7; 9 bases match TRBD2. This CDR3 contains 17 residues. CDR1 is SEHNR, CDR2 FQNEAQ, per germline (reference sequence). V lost 1 base to trimming and J lost 5 bases; unmatched junction nucleotides: 12. The CDR3 DNA follows: TGTGCCAGCAGCTTAGTCGGAGCGAGCGGGAGGTCCCACGAGCAGTACTTC. Translated: CASSLVGASGRSHEQYF.

This chain uses TRBV6-5 with TRBJ1-3; D uncertain. This CDR3 has 15 residues. V lost 4 bases and J 0 bases, leaving 10 bases between the germline ends. From germline, CDR1 is MNHEY and CDR2 SVGAGI. The DNA of the CDR3 is TGTGCCAGCAGTTCGCCGGACTTCTCTGGAAACACCATATATTTT. It codes for CASSSPDFSGNTIYF.

There are a few counts of this clone. The same CDR3 can be traced to other DNA sequences in this sample. The chain links TRBV7-9 to TRBJ2-1, with D maybe TRBD1 (6 bases). Per the germline V gene, CDR1 is SEHNR and CDR2 is FQNEAQ (reference sequence). The ends were cut back, 1 base at V and 5 bases at J, with 18 bases in the middle. CDR3 length equals 17 residues. CDR3 in amino acids: CASSLVRAQGEHNEQFF. In DNA, the CDR3 is TGTGCCAGCAGCTTAGTTAGGGCACAGGGTGAACACAATGAGCAGTTCTTC.

V is TRBV10-1 and J is TRBJ2-3; 7 bases line up with TRBD1. The trim removed 5 bases at V and 0 bases at J, leaving 2 bases unmatched. Germline V gene lookup returns CDR1 WNHNN and CDR2 SYGVQD (reference sequence). This CDR3 is 14 amino acids long. CDR3 residues: CASSRDSSTDTQYF. CDR3 sequence (DNA): TGCGCCAGCAGTCGGGACAGTAGCACAGATACGCAGTATTTT.

V is TRBV11-1 and J is TRBJ2-1; D call uncertain. The V end lost 3 bases, the J end lost 3 bases, and 6 bases lay between the germline ends. CDR3 length equals 13 residues. Germline V gives CDR1 SGHAT, CDR2 FQDESV (reference sequence). The CDR3 protein is CASSFWVYNEQFF. The CDR3 nucleotides read TGTGCCAGCAGCTTTTGGGTCTACAATGAGCAGTTCTTC.